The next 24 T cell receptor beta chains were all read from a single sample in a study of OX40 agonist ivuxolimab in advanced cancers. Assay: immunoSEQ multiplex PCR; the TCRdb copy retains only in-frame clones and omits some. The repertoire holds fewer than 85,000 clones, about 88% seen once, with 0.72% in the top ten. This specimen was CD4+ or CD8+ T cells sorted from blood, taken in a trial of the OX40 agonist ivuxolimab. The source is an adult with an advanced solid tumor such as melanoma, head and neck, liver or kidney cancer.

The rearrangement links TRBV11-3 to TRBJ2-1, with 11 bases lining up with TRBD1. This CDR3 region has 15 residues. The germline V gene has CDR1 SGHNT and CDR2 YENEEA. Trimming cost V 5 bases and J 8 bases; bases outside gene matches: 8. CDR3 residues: CASSQGQGARDEQFF. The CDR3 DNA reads TGTGCCAGCAGCCAAGGACAGGGGGCGAGGGATGAGCAGTTCTTC.

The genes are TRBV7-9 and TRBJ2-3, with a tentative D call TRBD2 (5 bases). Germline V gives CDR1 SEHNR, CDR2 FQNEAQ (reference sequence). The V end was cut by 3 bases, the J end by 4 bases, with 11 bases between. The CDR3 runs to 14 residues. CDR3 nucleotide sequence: TGTGCCAGCAGCTTCACGGGAATGGCAGATACGCAGTATTTT. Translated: CASSFTGMADTQYF.

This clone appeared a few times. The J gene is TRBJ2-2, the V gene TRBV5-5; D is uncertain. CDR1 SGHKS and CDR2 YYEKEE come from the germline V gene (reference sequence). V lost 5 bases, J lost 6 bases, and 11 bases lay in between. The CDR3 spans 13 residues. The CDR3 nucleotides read TGTGCCAGCAGGCGGCAAGAGGCCGGGGAGCTGTTTTTT. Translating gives CASRRQEAGELFF.

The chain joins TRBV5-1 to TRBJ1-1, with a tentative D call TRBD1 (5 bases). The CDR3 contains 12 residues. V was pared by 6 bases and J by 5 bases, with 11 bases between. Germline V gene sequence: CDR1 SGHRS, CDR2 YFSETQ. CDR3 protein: CASNDAGTEAFF. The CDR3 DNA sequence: TGCGCCAGCAACGACGCAGGGACTGAAGCTTTCTTT. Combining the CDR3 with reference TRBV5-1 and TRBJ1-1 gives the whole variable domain KAGVTQTPRYLIKTRGQQVTLSCSPISGHRSVSWYQQTPGQGLQFLFEYFSETQRNKGNFPGRFSGRQFSNSRSEMNVSTLELGDSALYLCASNDAGTEAFFGQGTRLTVV.

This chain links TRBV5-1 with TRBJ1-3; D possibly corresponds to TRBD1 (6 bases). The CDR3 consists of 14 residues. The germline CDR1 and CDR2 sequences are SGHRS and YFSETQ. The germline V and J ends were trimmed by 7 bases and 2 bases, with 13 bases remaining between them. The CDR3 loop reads CASSDSSAGNTIYF. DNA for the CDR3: TGCGCCAGCTCGGACAGTTCGGCTGGAAACACCATATATTTT.

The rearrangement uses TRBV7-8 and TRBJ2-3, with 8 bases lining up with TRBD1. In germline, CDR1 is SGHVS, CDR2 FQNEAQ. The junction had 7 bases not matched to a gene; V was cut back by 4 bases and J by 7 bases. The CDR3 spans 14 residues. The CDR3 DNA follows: TGTGCCAGCAGCTCGACAGGGGATGCGCATACGCAGTATTTT. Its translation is CASSSTGDAHTQYF.

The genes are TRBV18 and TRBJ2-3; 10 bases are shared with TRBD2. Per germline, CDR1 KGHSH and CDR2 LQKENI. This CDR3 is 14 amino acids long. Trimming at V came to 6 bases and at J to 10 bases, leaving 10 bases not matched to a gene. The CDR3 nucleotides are TGTGCCAGCTCCCTAGCGGGAGCGGATCGTGCGCAGTATTTT. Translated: CASSLAGADRAQYF.

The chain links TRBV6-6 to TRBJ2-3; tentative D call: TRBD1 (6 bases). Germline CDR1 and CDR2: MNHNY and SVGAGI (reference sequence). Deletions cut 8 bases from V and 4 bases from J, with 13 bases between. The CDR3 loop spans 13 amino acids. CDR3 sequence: CASATPGADTQYF. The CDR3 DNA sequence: TGTGCCAGCGCAACTCCAGGGGCAGATACGCAGTATTTT.

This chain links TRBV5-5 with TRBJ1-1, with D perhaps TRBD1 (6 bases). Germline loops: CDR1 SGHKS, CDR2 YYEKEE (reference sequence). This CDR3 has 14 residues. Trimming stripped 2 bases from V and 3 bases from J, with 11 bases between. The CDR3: CASSFTGKDTEAFF. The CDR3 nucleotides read TGTGCCAGCAGCTTCACAGGGAAGGACACTGAAGCTTTCTTT.

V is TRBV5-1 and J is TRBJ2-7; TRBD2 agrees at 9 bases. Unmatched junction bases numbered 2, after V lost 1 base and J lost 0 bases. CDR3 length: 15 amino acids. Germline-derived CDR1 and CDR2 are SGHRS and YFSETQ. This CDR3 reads CASSLSSGSSYEQYF. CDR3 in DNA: TGCGCCAGCAGCTTGAGTAGCGGGAGCTCCTACGAGCAGTACTTC.

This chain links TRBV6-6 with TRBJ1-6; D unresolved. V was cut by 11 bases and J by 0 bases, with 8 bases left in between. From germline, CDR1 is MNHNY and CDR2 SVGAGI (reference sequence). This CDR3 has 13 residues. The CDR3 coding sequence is TGTGCCGGGAGGGTCTCCTATAATTCACCCCTCCACTTT. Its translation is CAGRVSYNSPLHF.

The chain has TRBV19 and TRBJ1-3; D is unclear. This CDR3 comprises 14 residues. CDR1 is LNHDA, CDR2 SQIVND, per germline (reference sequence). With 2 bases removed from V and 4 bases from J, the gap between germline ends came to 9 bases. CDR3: CASSILGGGNTIYF. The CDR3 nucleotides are TGTGCCAGTAGTATACTGGGAGGAGGAAACACCATATATTTT.

CDR3 sequence (DNA): TGTGCCAGCTTTGGACAGCCCCCTTACGAGCAGTACTTC. It yields the protein CASFGQPPYEQYF. The chain uses TRBV28 and TRBJ2-7; a possible D gene is TRBD1 (6 bases). In germline, CDR1 is MDHEN, CDR2 SYDVKM. The V gene lost 8 bases and the J gene lost 4 bases, with 15 bases spanning the gap. This CDR3 contains 13 residues.

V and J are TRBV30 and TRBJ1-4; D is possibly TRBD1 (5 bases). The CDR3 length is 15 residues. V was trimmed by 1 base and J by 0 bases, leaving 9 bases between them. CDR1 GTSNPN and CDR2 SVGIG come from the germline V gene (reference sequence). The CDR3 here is CAWSDTGATNEKLFF. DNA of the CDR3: TGTGCCTGGAGTGACACAGGTGCAACTAATGAAAAACTGTTTTTT.

The CDR3 region has the DNA TGTGCCAGCAGTTCCCTTAGCGGGAAAGAGACCCAGTACTTC. This sequence encodes CASSSLSGKETQYF. V gene TRBV6-5 combines with J gene TRBJ2-5; 8 nucleotides line up with TRBD2. This CDR3 is built from 14 residues. With 4 bases clipped from V and 3 bases from J, the junction kept 4 bases outside the gene matches. The germline CDR1 and CDR2 sequences are MNHEY and SVGAGI.

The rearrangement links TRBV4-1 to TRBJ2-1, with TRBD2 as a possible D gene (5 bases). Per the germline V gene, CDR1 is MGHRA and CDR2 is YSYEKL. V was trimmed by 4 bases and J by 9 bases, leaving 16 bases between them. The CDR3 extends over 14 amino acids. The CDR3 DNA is TGCGCCAGCAGCCGGCCCGCGGGTGATGGTGAGCAGTTCTTC. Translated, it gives CASSRPAGDGEQFF.

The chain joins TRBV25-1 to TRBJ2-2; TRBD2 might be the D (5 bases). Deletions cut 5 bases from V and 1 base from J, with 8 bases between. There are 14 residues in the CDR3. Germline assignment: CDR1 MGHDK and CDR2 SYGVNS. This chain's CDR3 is CASSRAENTGELFF. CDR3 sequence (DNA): TGTGCCAGCAGTCGAGCGGAGAACACCGGGGAGCTGTTTTTT.

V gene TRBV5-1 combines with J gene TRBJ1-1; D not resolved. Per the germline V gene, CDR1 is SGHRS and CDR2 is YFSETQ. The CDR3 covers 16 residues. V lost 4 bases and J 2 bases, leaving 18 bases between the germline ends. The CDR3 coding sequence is TGCGCCAGCAGCCGTGAACGAATGAAGATTAACACTGAAGCTTTCTTT. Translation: CASSRERMKINTEAFF. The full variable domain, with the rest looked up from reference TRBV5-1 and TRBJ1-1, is KAGVTQTPRYLIKTRGQQVTLSCSPISGHRSVSWYQQTPGQGLQFLFEYFSETQRNKGNFPGRFSGRQFSNSRSEMNVSTLELGDSALYLCASSRERMKINTEAFFGQGTRLTVV.

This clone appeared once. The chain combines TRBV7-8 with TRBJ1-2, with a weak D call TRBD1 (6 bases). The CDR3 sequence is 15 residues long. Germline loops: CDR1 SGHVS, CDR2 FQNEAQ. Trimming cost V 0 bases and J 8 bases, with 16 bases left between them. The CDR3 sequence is CASSLAPGAASGYTF. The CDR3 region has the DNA TGTGCCAGCAGCTTAGCGCCGGGGGCCGCGAGCGGCTACACCTTC.

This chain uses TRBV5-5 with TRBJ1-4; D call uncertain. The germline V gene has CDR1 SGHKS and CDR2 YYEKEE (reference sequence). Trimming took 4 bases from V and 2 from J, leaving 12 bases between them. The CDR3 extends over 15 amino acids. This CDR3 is CASSPGWGTNEKLFF. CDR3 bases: TGTGCCAGCAGCCCCGGTTGGGGTACTAATGAAAAACTGTTTTTT.

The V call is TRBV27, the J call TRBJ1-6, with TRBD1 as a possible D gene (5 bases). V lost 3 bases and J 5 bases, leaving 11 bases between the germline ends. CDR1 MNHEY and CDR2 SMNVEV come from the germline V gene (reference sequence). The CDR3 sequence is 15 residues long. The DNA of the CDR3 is TGTGCCAGCAGTTTTAGGGGTCCAGATAATTCACCCCTCCACTTT. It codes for CASSFRGPDNSPLHF.

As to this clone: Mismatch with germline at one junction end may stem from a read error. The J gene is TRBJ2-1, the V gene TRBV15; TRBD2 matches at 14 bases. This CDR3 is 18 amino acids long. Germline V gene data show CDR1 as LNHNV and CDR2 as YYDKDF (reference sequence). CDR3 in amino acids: CATRRGLAGGLGFNEQFF. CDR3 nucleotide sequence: TGTGCCACCAGGAGAGGACTAGCGGGAGGCCTAGGTTTTAATGAGCAGTTCTTC.

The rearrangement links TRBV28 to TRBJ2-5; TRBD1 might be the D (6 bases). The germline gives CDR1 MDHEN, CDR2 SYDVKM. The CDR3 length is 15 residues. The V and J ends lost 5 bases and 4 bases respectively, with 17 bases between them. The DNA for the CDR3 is TGTGCCAGCAGTGTACAGGGTGTAAGGGGAGAGACCCAGTACTTC. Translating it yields CASSVQGVRGETQYF.

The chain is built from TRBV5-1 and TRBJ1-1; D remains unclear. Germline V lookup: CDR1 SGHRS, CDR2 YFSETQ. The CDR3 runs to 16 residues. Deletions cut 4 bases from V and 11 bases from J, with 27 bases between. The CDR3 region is CASSMRDHSGKGLAFF. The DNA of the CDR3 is TGCGCCAGCAGCATGAGAGACCATTCTGGGAAGGGTTTGGCTTTCTTT.